Listed here are 18 T cell receptor beta chains from one sample, sequenced in a study of blood T cell repertoires in COVID-19. Assay: immunoSEQ multiplex PCR; the TCRdb copy retains only in-frame clones and omits some. In the table there are 50,000 to 65,000 clones, about 90% of which are singletons. The specimen was peripheral blood. These receptors came from a woman aged 60-75 years with active or convalescent COVID-19.

This clone was picked up a small number of times. The CDR3 DNA reads as TGTGCCAGCTCGAACCGGGAGCAGGAAGCTTTCTTT. Its translation: CASSNREQEAFF. The chain links TRBV18 to TRBJ1-1, with D hard to call. V lost 6 bases and J 8 bases, leaving 13 bases between the germline ends. Germline V CDR1 and CDR2: KGHSH, LQKENI. CDR3 length equals 12 residues.

The chain couples TRBV28 to TRBJ2-7, with TRBD2 matching 8 bases. The CDR3 has 15 amino acids. Germline V gives CDR1 MDHEN, CDR2 SYDVKM. After removal of 6 bases from V and 2 bases from J, the junction contained 9 bases not matched to a gene. The chain's CDR3 is CASSPRGGPPYEQYF. The CDR3 region has the DNA TGTGCCAGCAGCCCACGGGGGGGTCCCCCCTACGAGCAGTACTTC.

V and J are TRBV10-1 and TRBJ2-1; D remains ambiguous. Trimming took 5 bases from V and 6 from J, leaving 5 bases between them. Germline V gene data show CDR1 as WNHNN and CDR2 as SYGVQD (reference sequence). The CDR3 length is 11 residues. The CDR3 reads CASSTTNEQFF. In DNA, the CDR3 is TGCGCCAGCAGTACTACCAATGAGCAGTTCTTC.

The rearrangement uses TRBV3-1 (or the pseudogene TRBV3-2) and TRBJ1-5; D is undetermined. V was cut by 1 base and J by 7 bases, with 5 bases left in between. This CDR3 is 12 amino acids long. Germline V gene sequence: CDR1 LGHDT, CDR2 YNNKEL (reference sequence). CDR3 amino acids: CASSQGLQPQHF. For the CDR3, the DNA is TGTGCCAGCAGCCAAGGTTTACAGCCCCAGCATTTT.

This clone was observed a few times. The genes are TRBV6-5 and TRBJ1-6; unclear D gene. Germline CDR1 is MNHEY and CDR2 is SVGAGI. V was pared by 0 bases and J by 10 bases, with 13 bases between. The CDR3 covers 15 residues. The CDR3 DNA follows: TGTGCCAGCAGTTACTCGGGAGGGAGAGGCTCACCCCTCCACTTT. Its translation is CASSYSGGRGSPLHF.

The chain joins TRBV27 to TRBJ2-5; D possibly corresponds to TRBD2 (6 bases). CDR3 size: 14 residues. The germline V gene has CDR1 MNHEY and CDR2 SMNVEV (reference sequence). Trimming took 3 bases from V and 5 from J, leaving 13 bases between them. The CDR3 region has the DNA TGTGCCAGCAGTTTTCTAAGGGCGGGGGAGACCCAGTACTTC. This translates into CASSFLRAGETQYF.

V is TRBV27 and J is TRBJ2-4; 7 nucleotides align to TRBD1. The germline V gene has CDR1 MNHEY and CDR2 SMNVEV (reference sequence). Unmatched junction bases numbered 10, after V lost 4 bases and J lost 4 bases. This CDR3 is 16 amino acids long. Here the CDR3 DNA reads TGTGCCAGCAGTTGGGCCTCCGGGACAGTTAAAAACATTCAGTACTTC. It codes for CASSWASGTVKNIQYF.

The genes are TRBV6-5 and TRBJ2-1, with 9 positions matching TRBD2. J was trimmed by 6 bases and V by 4 bases; bases with no gene match: 1. CDR3 length: 13 residues. Germline V gives CDR1 MNHEY, CDR2 SVGAGI. The CDR3 DNA reads as TGTGCCAGCAGTTTAGCGGGAGCCAATGAGCAGTTCTTC. It is translated as CASSLAGANEQFF.

The chain joins TRBV28 to TRBJ2-3; D unresolved. This CDR3 has 14 residues. Germline V lookup: CDR1 MDHEN, CDR2 SYDVKM. Trimming took 5 bases from V and 0 from J, leaving 9 bases between them. CDR3 DNA: TGTGCCAGCAGTGCGCGCCATAGCACAGATACGCAGTATTTT. Protein sequence: CASSARHSTDTQYF.

The V and J genes are TRBV13 and TRBJ2-3, with D possibly matching TRBD1 (6 bases). This CDR3 has 15 residues. With 5 bases removed from V and 0 bases from J, the gap between germline ends came to 12 bases. Per the germline V gene, CDR1 is PRHDT and CDR2 is FYEKMQ (reference sequence). CDR3 bases: TGTGCCAGCAGCGGCAGGGGAACTAGCACAGATACGCAGTATTTT. It specifies CASSGRGTSTDTQYF.

J is TRBJ1-1 and V is TRBV3-1 (or the pseudogene TRBV3-2); D remains unclear. Deletions cut 3 bases from V and 0 bases from J, with 5 bases between. Germline loops: CDR1 LGHDT, CDR2 YNNKEL (reference sequence). The CDR3 has 13 amino acids. The CDR3: CASSQALNTEAFF. In DNA, the CDR3 is TGTGCCAGCAGCCAGGCCTTGAACACTGAAGCTTTCTTT.

The chain has TRBV28 and TRBJ1-5, with D possibly matching TRBD1 (5 bases). Between the trimmed V and J ends, which lost 3 bases and 5 bases, there was a span of 8 bases. The germline gives CDR1 MDHEN, CDR2 SYDVKM. The CDR3 spans 13 residues. The CDR3 DNA follows: TGTGCCAGCAGTTTTCAGGGATATCAGCCCCAGCATTTT. It encodes CASSFQGYQPQHF. Combining the CDR3 with reference TRBV28 and TRBJ1-5 gives the whole variable domain DVKVTQSSRYLVKRTGEKVFLECVQDMDHENMFWYRQDPGLGLRLIYFSYDVKMKEKGDIPEGYSVSREKKERFSLILESASTNQTSMYLCASSFQGYQPQHFGDGTRLSIL.

V is TRBV4-1 and J is TRBJ1-4; D is possibly TRBD1 (5 bases). There are 14 residues in the CDR3. Germline lookup yields CDR1 MGHRA and CDR2 YSYEKL. Trimming pared 1 base from V and 5 bases from J, leaving 8 bases between. This chain's CDR3 is CASSQGGRNEKLFF. DNA for the CDR3: TGCGCCAGCAGCCAAGGGGGGAGGAATGAAAAACTGTTTTTT.

CDR3 residues: CASSFTTGQFRYGYTF. CDR3 in DNA: TGTGCCAGCAGTTTTACGACCGGACAGTTCCGCTATGGCTACACCTTC. V gene TRBV28 combines with J gene TRBJ1-2, with D tentatively TRBD1 (6 bases). The CDR3 extends over 16 amino acids. Trimming removed 3 bases at V and 4 bases at J, with 18 bases between. Germline loops: CDR1 MDHEN, CDR2 SYDVKM.

The rearrangement links TRBV9 to TRBJ2-1, with 9 positions matching TRBD1. Germline V gene data show CDR1 as SGDLS and CDR2 as YYNGEE. The CDR3 totals 17 residues. Trimming cost V 0 bases and J 9 bases; bases outside gene matches: 13. The CDR3 DNA reads TGTGCCAGCAGCGTAGCTAAAACGGGGACAGGGTTCGTTGAGCAGTTCTTC. Translation gives CASSVAKTGTGFVEQFF.

The chain is built from TRBV5-3 and TRBJ2-2, with 7 bases fitting TRBD1. TRBV5-3 is sorted into the ORF group, with uncertain function. The CDR3 runs 13 residues. With V trimmed by 9 bases and J by 2 bases, 4 bases remained unmatched. The CDR3, as DNA: TGTGCCAAACGGACAGGCAACACCGGGGAGCTGTTTTTT. Amino acids: CAKRTGNTGELFF.

The CDR3 DNA follows: TGTGCCAGCAGTTCCACCGGGACTAGGTGGTTCTTC. It yields the protein CASSSTGTRWFF. This rearrangement joins TRBV12-3 or TRBV12-4 to TRBJ2-1; 8 bases fit TRBD2. V trimming: 4 bases; J trimming: 15 bases; junction bases outside the gene matches: 8. The CDR3 is made up of 12 amino acids.

This chain links TRBV6-1 with TRBJ1-2; possible D gene TRBD1, 6 bases. Germline V gene lookup returns CDR1 MNHNS and CDR2 SASEGT. V lost 2 bases, J lost 5 bases, and 12 bases lay in between. The CDR3 runs 14 residues. The chain's CDR3 is CASSEPGVSYGYTF. In DNA, the CDR3 is TGTGCCAGCAGTGAACCAGGGGTTTCTTATGGCTACACCTTC.